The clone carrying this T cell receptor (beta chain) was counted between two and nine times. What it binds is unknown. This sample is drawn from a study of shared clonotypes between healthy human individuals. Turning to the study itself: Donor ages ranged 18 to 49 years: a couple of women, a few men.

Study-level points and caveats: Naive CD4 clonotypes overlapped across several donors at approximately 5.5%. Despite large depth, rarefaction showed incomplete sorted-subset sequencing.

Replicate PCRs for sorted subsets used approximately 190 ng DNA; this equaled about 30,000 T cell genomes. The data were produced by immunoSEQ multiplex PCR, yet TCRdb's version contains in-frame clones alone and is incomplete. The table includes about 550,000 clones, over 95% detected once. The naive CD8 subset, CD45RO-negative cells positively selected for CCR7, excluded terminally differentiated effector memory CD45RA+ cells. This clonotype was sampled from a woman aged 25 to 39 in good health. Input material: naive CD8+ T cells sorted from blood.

CDR3 sequence reads: CASSNRGRGSGYTF. The CDR3 coding sequence is TGTGCCAGCAGTAACCGGGGACGCGGATCCGGCTACACCTTC. V gene TRBV28 combines with J gene TRBJ1-2; TRBD1 might be the D (5 bases). Germline CDR1 and CDR2: MDHEN and SYDVKM. V was shortened by 5 bases and J by 8 bases, with 18 bases between the two germline ends. CDR3 length: 14 residues.